This TCR beta chain was observed in a study of cytomegalovirus exposure and HLA in healthy donors. Study background: It was reported in a later analysis that the 120 or so validation repertoires used the same platform as the approximately 620 first-cohort repertoires. Study-level findings and limits: It was reported that the classifier diagnosed cytomegalovirus status with high specificity and sensitivity in both the original and validation cohorts. The tendency of first-cohort TCR clusters to co-occur in the roughly 110 validation repertoires was identified by a subsequent analysis. TCR beta chains numbering roughly 150 were designated cytomegalovirus-associated.

Details on this clone: What it recognizes is unknown.

The assay was immunoSEQ multiplex PCR, and TCRdb's table has in-frame clones only and misses some. The sample holds about 150,000 clones, approximately 86% seen once. The sequenced sample was PBMCs. The sequence was collected from a human donor in good health.

The CDR3 region has the DNA TGTGCCAGCAGTTCCGGACAGGGAAGTCACGAGCAGTACTTC. It yields the protein CASSSGQGSHEQYF. V gene TRBV27 combines with J gene TRBJ2-7, with 8 nucleotides matching TRBD1. Germline V gives CDR1 MNHEY, CDR2 SMNVEV (reference sequence). This CDR3 is 14 amino acids long. With 4 bases clipped from V and 5 bases from J, the junction kept 7 bases outside the gene matches.